The T cell receptor (beta chain) described here comes from a study of blood T cell repertoires in COVID-19. Whole-study context: The samples span acute and convalescent COVID-19 from the United States, Italy and Spain. T cells, B-cell-depleted T cells, or PBMCs provided the cDNA or gDNA that served as material.

Original data processing: The authors estimated nucleated cell counts from reference gene primer amplification. The method was immunoSEQ multiplex PCR; TCRdb's version includes in-frame clones alone and lacks a portion of them. V and J calls and clone size are as listed in that table; D and trimming were resolved from the DNA. Seen here are about 340,000 clones, approximately 86% observed once, and the top ten hold around 7.5%. CDR1 is SGHRS and CDR2 is YFSETQ in the germline V gene. This CDR3 comprises 16 residues. Deletions cut 0 bases from V and 3 bases from J, with 16 bases between. Patients in Seattle were enrolled during active infection, then followed longitudinally.

The sample was peripheral blood. V gene TRBV5-1 combines with J gene TRBJ2-7, with a weak D call TRBD2 (5 bases). The clonotype was recovered from a woman in her sixties or seventies with COVID-19, enrolled during active disease. CDR3 in amino acids: CASSLASGRGSYEQYF. CDR3 in DNA: TGCGCCAGCAGCTTGGCCTCGGGGAGAGGAAGCTACGAGCAGTACTTC.